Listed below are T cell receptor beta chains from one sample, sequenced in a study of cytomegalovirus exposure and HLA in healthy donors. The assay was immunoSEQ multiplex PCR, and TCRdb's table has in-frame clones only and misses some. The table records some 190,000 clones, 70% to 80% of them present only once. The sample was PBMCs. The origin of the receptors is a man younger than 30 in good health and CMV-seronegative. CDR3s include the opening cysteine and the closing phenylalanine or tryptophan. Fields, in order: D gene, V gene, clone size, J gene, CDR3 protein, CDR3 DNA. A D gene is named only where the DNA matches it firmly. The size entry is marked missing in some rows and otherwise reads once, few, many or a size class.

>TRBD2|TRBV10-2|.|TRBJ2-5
CASSPLAGDLGGTQYF
TGCGCCAGCAGCCCACTAGCGGGGGACCTGGGGGGGACCCAGTACTTC
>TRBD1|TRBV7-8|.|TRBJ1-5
CASSHDRDWQPQHF
TGTGCCAGCAGCCATGACAGGGATTGGCAGCCCCAGCATTTT
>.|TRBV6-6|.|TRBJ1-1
CASSRGTPRRDTEAFF
TGTGCCAGCAGTCGAGGGACACCCCGGCGAGACACTGAAGCTTTCTTT
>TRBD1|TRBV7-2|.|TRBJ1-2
CASRDRGQGTHGYTF
TGTGCCAGCAGAGACAGGGGACAGGGGACACACGGCTACACCTTC
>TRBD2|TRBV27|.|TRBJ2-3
CASNQGTSGTGRDTQYF
TGTGCCAGCAATCAGGGTACTAGCGGGACCGGTCGAGATACGCAGTATTTT
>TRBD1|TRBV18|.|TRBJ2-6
CASSPPDDYWGRGPGANVLTF
TGTGCCAGCTCACCACCGGATGATTACTGGGGCAGGGGGCCTGGGGCCAACGTCCTGACTTTC
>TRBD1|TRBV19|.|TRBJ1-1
CASKGAWSTEAFF
TGTGCCAGTAAGGGGGCTTGGAGTACTGAAGCTTTCTTT
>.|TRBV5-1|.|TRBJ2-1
CASSLGQSYNEQFF
TGCGCCAGCAGCTTGGGACAGTCCTACAATGAGCAGTTCTTC
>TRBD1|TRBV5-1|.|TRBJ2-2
CATSQGDRGRTGELFF
TGCGCCACCTCCCAGGGGGACAGGGGGCGCACCGGGGAGCTGTTTTTT
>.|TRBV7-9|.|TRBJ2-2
CASSPKGGQHTGELFF
TGTGCCAGCAGCCCGAAGGGGGGGCAGCACACCGGGGAGCTGTTTTTT
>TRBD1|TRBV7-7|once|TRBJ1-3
CASSLAQGPGNTIYF
TGTGCTAGCAGCTTAGCACAGGGGCCTGGAAACACCATATATTTT
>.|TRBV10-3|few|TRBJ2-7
CAIMAQDYEQYF
TGTGCCATCATGGCCCAGGACTACGAGCAGTACTTC
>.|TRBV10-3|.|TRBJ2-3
CAISESNRAFGDITDTQYF
TGTGCCATCAGTGAGTCGAACAGGGCATTTGGCGATATCACAGATACGCAGTATTTT
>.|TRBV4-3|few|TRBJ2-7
CASSRLPLPIYEQYF
TGCGCCAGCAGCCGACTCCCGTTGCCTATCTACGAGCAGTACTTC
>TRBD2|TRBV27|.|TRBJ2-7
CASSPGTSGRTYEQYF
TGTGCCAGCAGTCCAGGGACTAGCGGGCGCACCTACGAGCAGTACTTC
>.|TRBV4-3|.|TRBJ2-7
CASSRESGLLNEQYF
TGCGCCAGCAGCCGAGAGAGTGGTCTACTGAACGAGCAGTACTTC
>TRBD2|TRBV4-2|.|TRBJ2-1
CASSQGQAGENEQFF
TGTGCCAGCAGCCAGGGACAAGCGGGAGAGAATGAGCAGTTCTTC
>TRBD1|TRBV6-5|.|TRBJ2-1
CASSTDRAPYNEQFF
TGTGCCAGCAGCACGGACAGGGCTCCCTACAATGAGCAGTTCTTC
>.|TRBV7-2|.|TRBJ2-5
CASSLEQGTQYF
TGTGCCAGCAGCTTAGAGCAGGGGACCCAGTACTTC
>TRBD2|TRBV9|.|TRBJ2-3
CASGAGGADTQYF
TGTGCCAGCGGAGCGGGAGGGGCAGATACGCAGTATTTT
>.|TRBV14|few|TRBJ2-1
CASSQESGEVYNEQFF
TGTGCCAGCAGCCAAGAATCGGGGGAGGTCTACAATGAGCAGTTCTTC
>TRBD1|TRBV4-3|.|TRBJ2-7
CASSQGTGGGEEQYF
TGCGCCAGCAGCCAAGGGACAGGGGGCGGAGAGGAGCAGTACTTC
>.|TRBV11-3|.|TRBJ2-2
CASSLGGLNTGELFF
TGTGCCAGCAGCTTAGGGGGCCTGAACACCGGGGAGCTGTTTTTT
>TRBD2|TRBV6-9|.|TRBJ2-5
CASSRDYQRRAQYF
TGTGCCAGCAGCCGGGACTACCAGCGGAGAGCCCAGTACTTC
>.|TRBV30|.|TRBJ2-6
CAWSVWAGQSGANVLTF
TGTGCCTGGAGTGTATGGGCTGGACAGTCTGGGGCCAACGTCCTGACTTTC